These 22 T cell receptor beta chains were sequenced from one sample in a study of blood T cell repertoires in COVID-19. Data came from immunoSEQ multiplex PCR; TCRdb stores just in-frame clones and leaves some out. The data contain approximately 100,000 clones, 85% to 95% of them seen just once; the ten biggest clones take up over 5.5%. Sample: peripheral blood. These receptors came from a man aged 45-65 years with active COVID-19.

The chain combines TRBV27 with TRBJ2-2; 8 positions match TRBD2. Per the germline V gene, CDR1 is MNHEY and CDR2 is SMNVEV (reference sequence). After removal of 3 bases from V and 7 bases from J, the junction contained 13 bases not matched to a gene. This CDR3 comprises 17 residues. For the CDR3, the DNA is TGTGCCAGCAGTTTCCTAAGCGGGAGTCCCCCATTCGGGGAGCTGTTTTTT. Amino acids: CASSFLSGSPPFGELFF.

The chain carries TRBV3-1 (or the pseudogene TRBV3-2) and TRBJ2-3; weak D call: TRBD2 (6 bases). Germline lookup yields CDR1 LGHDT and CDR2 YNNKEL (reference sequence). Trimming pared 2 bases from V and 1 base from J, leaving 10 bases between. This CDR3 is 15 amino acids long. CDR3 sequence (DNA): TGTGCCAGCAGCCAAAGGGCTAGCGGCACAGATACGCAGTATTTT. Translated: CASSQRASGTDTQYF.

This chain connects TRBV6-6 to TRBJ1-1; D is possibly TRBD1 (5 bases). Trimming took 2 bases from V and 6 from J, leaving 16 bases between them. This CDR3 is built from 15 residues. Germline V gene lookup returns CDR1 MNHNY and CDR2 SVGAGI (reference sequence). The CDR3 here is CASSYTRQSSPEAFF. The CDR3 DNA sequence: TGTGCCAGCAGTTACACGAGACAGAGTTCTCCTGAAGCTTTCTTT.

This clone has a single count. The rearrangement links TRBV11-1 to TRBJ2-2; maybe TRBD1 (6 bases). In germline, CDR1 is SGHAT, CDR2 FQDESV (reference sequence). V lost 5 bases, J lost 1 base, and 11 bases lay in between. This CDR3 is built from 15 residues. DNA of the CDR3: TGTGCCAGCAGCCCGGACAGTATGAACACCGGGGAGCTGTTTTTT. It codes for CASSPDSMNTGELFF.

DNA for the CDR3: TGTGCCAGCAGCCCTCAGGGTATTCCCTACGAGCAGTACTTC. It encodes CASSPQGIPYEQYF. V is TRBV7-3 and J is TRBJ2-7, with TRBD1 as a possible D gene (5 bases). Germline lookup yields CDR1 SGHTA and CDR2 FQGTGA. This CDR3 has 14 residues. The V and J ends lost 5 bases and 2 bases respectively, with 13 bases between them.

The genes are TRBV5-1 and TRBJ1-5, with 8 bases fitting TRBD1. The CDR3 spans 15 residues. V lost 3 bases, J lost 2 bases, and 4 bases stayed unmatched. The germline gives CDR1 SGHRS, CDR2 YFSETQ. In DNA form, the CDR3 reads TGCGCCAGCAGCTCACAGGGGGATGGCAATCAGCCCCAGCATTTT. As protein: CASSSQGDGNQPQHF. The full variable domain, its missing parts supplied by reference TRBV5-1 and TRBJ1-5, is KAGVTQTPRYLIKTRGQQVTLSCSPISGHRSVSWYQQTPGQGLQFLFEYFSETQRNKGNFPGRFSGRQFSNSRSEMNVSTLELGDSALYLCASSSQGDGNQPQHFGDGTRLSIL.

The chain has TRBV7-8 and TRBJ2-1, with 10 bases lining up with TRBD2. Trimming removed 4 bases from V and 0 bases from J; junction bases left unmatched: 6. The CDR3 loop spans 17 amino acids. Germline CDR1 SGHVS, CDR2 FQNEAQ. The DNA for the CDR3 is TGTGCCAGCAGCTCCAGTAGCGGGAGGAACTCCTACAATGAGCAGTTCTTC. It is translated as CASSSSSGRNSYNEQFF.

The rearrangement uses TRBV10-3 and TRBJ1-1; perhaps TRBD1 as D (6 bases). The germline V and J ends were trimmed by 5 bases and 6 bases, with 16 bases remaining between them. Germline loops: CDR1 ENHRY, CDR2 SYGVKD. The CDR3 runs to 14 residues. CDR3 sequence reads: CAISKGVLGSEAFF. In DNA, the CDR3 is TGTGCCATCAGTAAGGGGGTACTAGGATCTGAAGCTTTCTTT.

The table lists this clone with a count of one. The chain recombines TRBV12-3 or TRBV12-4 with TRBJ1-1; unclear D gene. V lost 4 bases and J lost 6, with 9 bases in between. CDR3 length equals 12 residues. The CDR3 DNA follows: TGTGCCAGCAGTTCCGGGTCGGCTGAAGCTTTCTTT. Amino acid sequence: CASSSGSAEAFF.

This chain connects TRBV6-5 to TRBJ1-1, with 7 bases lining up with TRBD1. The CDR3 runs 14 residues. CDR1 is MNHEY, CDR2 SVGAGI, per germline. The trim removed 6 bases at V and 2 bases at J, leaving 6 bases unmatched. The CDR3 protein is CASSPRQGNTEAFF. The CDR3 DNA sequence: TGTGCCAGCAGCCCCAGACAGGGTAACACTGAAGCTTTCTTT.

This rearrangement joins TRBV27 to TRBJ2-7; D gene uncertain. This CDR3 comprises 11 residues. Germline CDR1 reads MNHEY; CDR2 reads SMNVEV (reference sequence). V was pared by 6 bases and J by 3 bases, with 6 bases between. The DNA for the CDR3 is TGTGCCAGCAGGCTAGGCTACGAGCAGTACTTC. Protein sequence: CASRLGYEQYF.

The V and J genes are TRBV7-9 and TRBJ2-5, with TRBD2 identical over 10 bases. Unmatched junction bases numbered 9, after V lost 5 bases and J lost 6 bases. CDR3 length: 15 residues. The germline V gene encodes CDR1 SEHNR and CDR2 FQNEAQ (reference sequence). CDR3 amino acids: CASSQGAGGPKTQYF. Here the CDR3 DNA reads TGTGCCAGCAGCCAAGGAGCGGGAGGGCCGAAGACCCAGTACTTC.

The chain carries TRBV5-1 and TRBJ1-6; D is unclear. The V end was cut by 7 bases, the J end by 5 bases, with 10 bases between. Germline assignment: CDR1 SGHRS and CDR2 YFSETQ. CDR3 length equals 13 residues. The CDR3 here is CASGPGDNSPLHF. In DNA, the CDR3 is TGCGCCAGCGGCCCGGGAGATAATTCACCCCTCCACTTT.

V gene TRBV9 combines with J gene TRBJ1-3; TRBD1 might be the D (5 bases). Germline-derived CDR1 and CDR2 are SGDLS and YYNGEE. This CDR3 has 16 amino acids. Trimming cost V 4 bases and J 0 bases, with 14 bases left between them. The CDR3 is CASSPNTGYSGNTIYF. In nucleotides, the CDR3 is TGTGCCAGCAGCCCAAACACAGGTTACTCTGGAAACACCATATATTTT. Full variable domain (rest looked up from reference TRBV9 and TRBJ1-3): DSGVTQTPKHLITATGQRVTLRCSPRSGDLSVYWYQQSLDQGLQFLIQYYNGEERAKGNILERFSAQQFPDLHSELNLSSLELGDSALYFCASSPNTGYSGNTIYFGEGSWLTVV.

In its sample, this clone was seen once. The rearrangement links TRBV28 to TRBJ2-7; TRBD1 agrees at 8 bases. J was trimmed by 4 bases and V by 10 bases; bases with no gene match: 9. Germline lookup yields CDR1 MDHEN and CDR2 SYDVKM. The CDR3 contains 13 residues. The CDR3 loop is CATTRTGIYEQYF. CDR3 nucleotides: TGTGCCACGACTAGGACAGGGATTTACGAGCAGTACTTC. Combining the CDR3 with reference TRBV28 and TRBJ2-7 gives the whole variable domain DVKVTQSSRYLVKRTGEKVFLECVQDMDHENMFWYRQDPGLGLRLIYFSYDVKMKEKGDIPEGYSVSREKKERFSLILESASTNQTSMYLCATTRTGIYEQYFGPGTRLTVT.

The chain couples TRBV2 to TRBJ2-1; the match to TRBD1 covers 9 bases. Trimming removed 5 bases from V and 7 bases from J; junction bases left unmatched: 9. Germline V lookup: CDR1 SNHLY, CDR2 FYNNEI. The CDR3 loop spans 15 amino acids. The CDR3 reads CASSLQGQGINEQFF. For the CDR3, the DNA is TGTGCCAGCAGTCTACAAGGACAGGGGATTAATGAGCAGTTCTTC.

This chain joins TRBV25-1 and TRBJ2-7; D perhaps matches TRBD1 (6 bases). The germline CDR1 and CDR2 sequences are MGHDK and SYGVNS. The length of the CDR3 is 15 residues. Trimming left V 5 bases short and J 4 bases short, with 18 bases between. The CDR3 reads CASSPGDTIRYEQYF. The CDR3 nucleotides are TGTGCCAGCAGTCCCGGGGACACCATCAGGTACGAGCAGTACTTC.

The chain employs TRBV4-1 and TRBJ2-3; D is ambiguous. The V and J ends lost 3 bases and 4 bases respectively, with 17 bases between them. There are 16 residues in the CDR3. Germline loops: CDR1 MGHRA, CDR2 YSYEKL. CDR3 sequence (DNA): TGCGCCAGCAGCCAGTTGAACATGGGCTTTTCAGATACGCAGTATTTT. Translation gives CASSQLNMGFSDTQYF.

The chain recombines TRBV5-1 with TRBJ2-1; 14 bases match TRBD2. With V trimmed by 2 bases and J by 8 bases, 3 bases remained unmatched. The germline gives CDR1 SGHRS, CDR2 YFSETQ. CDR3 length equals 15 residues. The CDR3 loop reads CASSLGGLAGDEQFF. The CDR3 nucleotides read TGCGCCAGCAGCTTAGGGGGACTAGCGGGAGATGAGCAGTTCTTC.

CDR3: CASREMTSPLVGEQFF. For the CDR3, the DNA is TGTGCCAGCAGGGAAATGACTAGTCCGCTGGTCGGTGAGCAGTTCTTC. The genes are TRBV2 and TRBJ2-1; possibly TRBD2 for D (6 bases). The CDR3 has 16 amino acids. The V end was cut by 6 bases, the J end by 9 bases, with 24 bases between. Germline V gives CDR1 SNHLY, CDR2 FYNNEI.

This chain joins TRBV5-1 and TRBJ1-4; 7 nucleotides agree with TRBD1. The CDR3 extends over 15 amino acids. V shed 0 bases, J shed 8 bases, and the junction held 7 bases outside the gene matches. CDR1 is SGHRS and CDR2 is YFSETQ in the germline V gene. CDR3 DNA: TGCGCCAGCAGCTTGGGCGACAGGGTTGAGGAAAAACTGTTTTTT. It yields the protein CASSLGDRVEEKLFF.

This clone was seen only once. The chain recombines TRBV27 with TRBJ2-1, with TRBD2 matching over 7 bases. This CDR3 region has 14 residues. The J segment lost 3 bases and the V segment lost 3 bases, leaving 2 bases of the junction unmatched. From germline, CDR1 is MNHEY and CDR2 SMNVEV (reference sequence). The CDR3 loop is CASSLGGVYNEQFF. The CDR3 DNA reads as TGTGCCAGCAGTTTGGGAGGGGTCTACAATGAGCAGTTCTTC.